Each of the 9 T cell receptor beta chains below was sequenced from the same sample in a study of cytomegalovirus exposure and HLA in healthy donors. TCRdb's table, derived via immunoSEQ multiplex PCR, lists solely in-frame clones and lacks some. The sample yields 150,000 to 200,000 clones, around 90% seen once. The material sequenced was PBMCs. The receptor source for this set is a woman aged 18-35 years in good health and CMV-seropositive.

The rearrangement joins TRBV6-6 to TRBJ1-5; possible D gene TRBD1, 5 bases. Germline CDR1 is MNHNY and CDR2 is SVGAGI (reference sequence). This CDR3 contains 15 residues. The ends were cut back, 0 bases at V and 9 bases at J, with 15 bases in the middle. The CDR3 spells CASSYSSEGKGPQHF. DNA for the CDR3: TGTGCCAGCAGTTACTCCTCGGAGGGGAAAGGGCCCCAGCATTTT.

The J gene is TRBJ1-4, the V gene TRBV28, with TRBD1 matching 9 bases. The germline V gene encodes CDR1 MDHEN and CDR2 SYDVKM. The CDR3 is 12 residues long. V trimming: 5 bases; J trimming: 12 bases; junction bases outside the gene matches: 4. The CDR3: CASSRQGGELFF. The CDR3 DNA is TGTGCCAGCAGTCGACAGGGGGGCGAACTGTTTTTT. Based on the CDR3 plus reference TRBV28 and TRBJ1-4, the full variable domain is DVKVTQSSRYLVKRTGEKVFLECVQDMDHENMFWYRQDPGLGLRLIYFSYDVKMKEKGDIPEGYSVSREKKERFSLILESASTNQTSMYLCASSRQGGELFFGSGTQLSVL.

This clone was seen more than once but under ten times. J is TRBJ2-5 and V is TRBV5-4, with 9 bases fitting TRBD1. V shed 4 bases, J shed 1 base, and the junction held 5 bases outside the gene matches. Germline CDR1 reads SGHNT; CDR2 reads YYREEE (reference sequence). The CDR3 length is 15 residues. Here the CDR3 reads CASSREDRGQETQYF. The CDR3 DNA reads as TGTGCCAGCAGCCGGGAGGACAGGGGCCAAGAGACCCAGTACTTC.

The chain combines TRBV19 with TRBJ2-1; 7 bases are shared with TRBD2. Germline CDR1 reads LNHDA; CDR2 reads SQIVND (reference sequence). Trimming cost V 3 bases and J 7 bases; bases outside gene matches: 3. The CDR3 is made up of 13 amino acids. The CDR3 is CASSILAENEQFF. As DNA, the CDR3 is TGTGCCAGTAGTATCCTAGCGGAGAATGAGCAGTTCTTC.

The V gene is TRBV5-6, the J gene TRBJ2-5; possible D gene TRBD2, 6 bases. Per the germline V gene, CDR1 is SGHDT and CDR2 is YYEEEE. V lost 4 bases, J lost 2 bases, and 15 bases lay in between. This CDR3 has 15 residues. The CDR3 coding sequence is TGTGCCAGCAGCGCAACCCGGGACTTTCAAGAGACCCAGTACTTC. Translating gives CASSATRDFQETQYF.

The CDR3 protein is CAIGDRPNTGELFF. The CDR3 DNA follows: TGTGCCATCGGCGACAGGCCGAACACCGGGGAGCTGTTTTTT. This chain uses TRBV6-5 with TRBJ2-2, with D perhaps TRBD1 (6 bases). This CDR3 has 14 residues. V lost 10 bases and J 0 bases, leaving 12 bases between the germline ends. Germline loops: CDR1 MNHEY, CDR2 SVGAGI.

This chain joins TRBV7-6 and TRBJ2-7; 12 nucleotides match TRBD2. The V gene's germline CDR1 is SGHVS and CDR2 FNYEAQ. This CDR3 region has 16 residues. Trimming cost V 5 bases and J 4 bases; bases outside gene matches: 9. The CDR3 region is CASSHSTSGRGYEQYF. DNA for the CDR3: TGTGCCAGCAGCCACTCGACTAGCGGGAGAGGGTACGAGCAGTACTTC.

J is TRBJ2-2 and V is TRBV5-6; TRBD2 aligns across 12 bases. Per the germline V gene, CDR1 is SGHDT and CDR2 is YYEEEE. CDR3 length: 16 residues. V shed 4 bases and J 8 bases; nucleotides not matched to a gene: 9. CDR3 residues: CASSASGLAGIGELFF. CDR3 DNA sequence: TGTGCCAGCAGCGCCTCAGGACTAGCGGGGATAGGGGAGCTGTTTTTT. The complete variable domain, with remaining parts taken from reference TRBV5-6 and TRBJ2-2, reads DAGVTQSPTHLIKTRGQQVTLRCSPKSGHDTVSWYQQALGQGPQFIFQYYEEEERQRGNFPDRFSGHQFPNYSSELNVNALLLGDSALYLCASSASGLAGIGELFFGEGSRLTVL.

The rearrangement joins TRBV7-3 to TRBJ2-5, with TRBD2 matching 14 bases. This CDR3 is built from 16 residues. CDR1 SGHTA and CDR2 FQGTGA come from the germline V gene. Trimming at V came to 5 bases and at J to 4 bases, leaving 6 bases not matched to a gene. The CDR3 DNA is TGTGCCAGCAGCCCGGGACTAGCGGGAGAAGGAGAGACCCAGTACTTC. Protein product: CASSPGLAGEGETQYF.